This T cell receptor beta chain appears in the sequencing data of a study of vaccination effects on CD4 cells after COVID-19. Overall study: Both of the two convalescent patients gave a sample, one 16 days and one a week before vaccination.

Whole-study results and caveats: Infection-derived and vaccine-derived clones contracted markedly late after vaccination.

Using immunoSEQ multiplex PCR, the repertoire was profiled, and TCRdb retains in-frame clones only, with some absent. The data show 45,000 to 60,000 clones, 76% seen once. With respect to this clone: Its antigen is not known.

With roughly 9 days of culture completed, CD4+ T cells were isolated. A positive SARS-CoV-2 PCR test fell between March and December 2020. CDR1 is LGHNA, CDR2 YSLEER, per germline. Trimming removed 4 bases at V and 12 bases at J, with 27 bases between. This CDR3 region has 16 residues. The starting material was CD4+ T cells from PBMCs cultured without peptide, obtained before COVID-19 vaccination. The V and J genes are TRBV4-3 and TRBJ1-1; weak D call: TRBD1 (6 bases). This clonotype was obtained from a human donor who had a prior SARS-CoV-2 infection. The CDR3 region has the DNA TGCGCCAGCAGCCCGCATCCCAAAGGCAACAGGGAGTCGCCTTTCTTT. Its protein product is CASSPHPKGNRESPFF.